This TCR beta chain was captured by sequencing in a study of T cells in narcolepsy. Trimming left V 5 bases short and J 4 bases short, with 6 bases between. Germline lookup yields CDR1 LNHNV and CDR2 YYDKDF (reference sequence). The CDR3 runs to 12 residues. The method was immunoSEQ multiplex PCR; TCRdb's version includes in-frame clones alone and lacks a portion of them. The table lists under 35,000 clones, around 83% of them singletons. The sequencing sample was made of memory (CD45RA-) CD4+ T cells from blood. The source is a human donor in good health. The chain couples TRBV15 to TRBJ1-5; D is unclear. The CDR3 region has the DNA TGTGCCACCAGCGCCCCTAATCAGCCCCAGCATTTT. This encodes CATSAPNQPQHF.